The entry below gives a single T cell receptor (beta chain) sequence along with its context. The entry originates in a study of T cell responses to AZD1222 COVID-19 vaccine. Assay used: immunoSEQ multiplex PCR; TCRdb lists only in-frame clones, some missing. The sample holds 90,000 to 120,000 clones, about 92% seen once. The TCR was taken from an adult in good health. The sample here was peripheral blood, taken on day 0 of MenACWY control vaccination.

For the CDR3, the DNA is TGTGCCAGCAGCTTGGGTACGATCTCCGAGCAGTACTTC. This gives the protein CASSLGTISEQYF. The rearrangement links TRBV5-4 to TRBJ2-7; D is ambiguous. Germline V gene sequence: CDR1 SGHNT, CDR2 YYREEE (reference sequence). V was pared by 0 bases and J by 6 bases, with 10 bases between. The CDR3 is made up of 13 amino acids.